These 2 T cell receptor beta chains came from one sample sequenced in a study of blood T cells in healthy people across ages. For the second PCR, which ran for about 6 to 11 cycles, a sample-barcoded 5' primer and a J-beta primer mix were used. TCRdb re-called the 5' RACE reads with MiXCR, one entry per CDR3 protein. The table lists some 1.5 million distinct CDR3 sequences, roughly 30% of them singletons. Sequenced: blood. Source of these receptors: a woman aged 25-40 years in good health.

The genes are TRBV28 and TRBJ1-5; 7 bases match TRBD1. Germline V gene data show CDR1 as MDHEN and CDR2 as SYDVKM. Trimming removed 8 bases from V and 9 bases from J; junction bases left unmatched: 10. The CDR3 contains 13 residues. CDR3: CASSTGDIRPQHF. The CDR3 bases are TGTGCCAGCTCAACAGGGGATATTCGGCCCCAGCATTTT. The entire variable domain, with the rest obtained from reference TRBV28 and TRBJ1-5, is as follows: DVKVTQSSRYLVKRTGEKVFLECVQDMDHENMFWYRQDPGLGLRLIYFSYDVKMKEKGDIPEGYSVSREKKERFSLILESASTNQTSMYLCASSTGDIRPQHFGDGTRLSIL.

This clonotype was seen only a few times. The chain carries TRBV15 and TRBJ2-7, with a possible D match to TRBD1 (6 bases). Trimming cost V 5 bases and J 2 bases, with 13 bases left between them. Germline CDR1 is LNHNV and CDR2 is YYDKDF (reference sequence). The CDR3 is 14 amino acids. The CDR3 here is CATSERGSPYEQYF. The CDR3 region has the DNA TGTGCCACCAGCGAAAGGGGGAGTCCCTACGAGCAGTACTTC.